The 20 T cell receptor beta chains below all came from one sample that was sequenced in a study of post-analysis software for immune sequencing data. TCR beta libraries were prepared from cDNA with unique molecular identifiers. TCRdb passed the PCR reads through MiXCR, listing each CDR3 protein once. The repertoire holds over 150,000 distinct CDR3 sequences, with roughly 35% as singletons. The sequences come from blood, collected after autologous hematopoietic stem cell transplantation. These receptor sequences come from a girl aged 5-17 years with multiple sclerosis.

In regard to this clonotype: The germline gene is not matched at one end of the junction; a read error may be the cause. The chain employs TRBV20-1 and TRBJ2-1, with 12 bases matching TRBD2. The CDR3 spans 17 residues. From germline, CDR1 is DFQATT and CDR2 SNEGSKA (reference sequence). The CDR3 DNA reads as TGCAGTGCTAGAGATCCTATTCCACTAGCGGGAGGCAATGGGCAGTTCTTC. Translation: CSARDPIPLAGGNGQFF.

This clonotype turned up a few times. This chain connects TRBV20-1 to TRBJ2-5, with TRBD2 identical over 7 bases. CDR3 length equals 19 residues. Trimming removed 5 bases from V and 2 bases from J; junction bases left unmatched: 23. Germline lookup yields CDR1 DFQATT and CDR2 SNEGSKA (reference sequence). The CDR3 here is CSAPAWGGGITGSQETQYF. The CDR3 nucleotides read TGCAGTGCTCCCGCCTGGGGGGGGGGAATAACGGGGAGTCAAGAGACCCAGTACTTC.

The J gene is TRBJ1-4, the V gene TRBV20-1; possibly TRBD1 for D (5 bases). V dropped 6 bases and J dropped 0 bases, with 14 bases sitting between them. CDR1 is DFQATT and CDR2 is SNEGSKA in the germline V gene (reference sequence). There are 15 residues in the CDR3. The CDR3 here is CSAQADSATNEKLFF. Here the CDR3 DNA reads TGCAGTGCCCAAGCCGACAGTGCAACTAATGAAAAACTGTTTTTT.

The gene calls are TRBV6-1 and TRBJ2-7, with D tentatively TRBD1 (6 bases). The last part of the DNA fits TRBJ2-5 better; the J call may be wrong. The CDR3 covers 14 residues. Germline assignment: CDR1 MNHNS and CDR2 SASEGT. The CDR3 bases are TGTGCCAGCAGTGAAGCAGGGGGTCTAGGGACCCAGTACTTC. Translating it yields CASSEAGGLGTQYF.

The sample holds a few counts of this clonotype. The gene calls are TRBV6-1 and TRBJ2-7; TRBD1 matches at 8 bases. CDR1 is MNHNS and CDR2 is SASEGT in the germline V gene. This CDR3 is 15 amino acids long. V dropped 5 bases and J dropped 1; count of bases not matched to a gene: 7. This chain's CDR3 is CASSNPGGWSYEQYF. The CDR3 DNA reads as TGTGCCAGCAGTAATCCAGGGGGCTGGTCCTACGAGCAGTACTTC.

The chain couples TRBV7-9 to TRBJ2-5; D might be TRBD1 (5 bases). CDR3 length: 14 residues. Per the germline V gene, CDR1 is SEHNR and CDR2 is FQNEAQ (reference sequence). Trimming stripped 2 bases from V and 2 bases from J, with 9 bases between. The CDR3 DNA follows: TGTGCCAGCAGCTTATCCCAGGGACAAGAGACCCAGTACTTC. Protein sequence: CASSLSQGQETQYF.

The rearrangement links TRBV20-1 to TRBJ2-7; 8 nucleotides agree with TRBD2. Germline CDR1 is DFQATT and CDR2 is SNEGSKA (reference sequence). The CDR3 is made up of 15 amino acids. The V and J ends lost 5 bases and 0 bases, in that order; junction bases with no gene match: 9. In DNA form, the CDR3 reads TGCAGTGCTTTCGAACTAGCGGCACACTCCTACGAGCAGTACTTC. Encoded protein: CSAFELAAHSYEQYF.

The rearrangement uses TRBV7-8 and TRBJ1-5; TRBD1 matches at 8 bases. Germline-derived CDR1 and CDR2 are SGHVS and FQNEAQ. The V and J ends lost 5 bases and 7 bases, in that order; junction bases with no gene match: 16. This CDR3 has 17 residues. For the CDR3, the DNA is TGTGCCAGCAGCCCGCGACCGGCAGGGGGCGCTGACCAGCCCCAGCATTTT. This sequence encodes CASSPRPAGGADQPQHF.

The chain has TRBV7-2 and TRBJ1-2, with TRBD1 matching 7 bases. This CDR3 is 15 amino acids long. Germline lookup yields CDR1 SGHTA and CDR2 FQGNSA. The ends lost 1 base at V and 2 bases at J; junction bases unmatched: 4. The CDR3 spells CASSLGGQLNYGYTF. The CDR3 nucleotides read TGTGCCAGCAGCTTAGGGGGACAGCTCAACTATGGCTACACCTTC.

This clonotype turned up a few times. The rearrangement joins TRBV30 to TRBJ2-5; 9 nucleotides align to TRBD1. Germline V CDR1 and CDR2: GTSNPN, SVGIG (reference sequence). With V trimmed by 5 bases and J by 4 bases, 8 bases remained unmatched. The length of the CDR3 is 14 residues. The CDR3 DNA reads as TGTGCCTGGGTGGGGGACAGGGTGTCAGAGACCCAGTACTTC. It codes for CAWVGDRVSETQYF. Together with reference TRBV30 and TRBJ2-5, the CDR3 gives the full variable domain: SQTIHQWPATLVQPVGSPLSLECTVEGTSNPNLYWYRQAAGRGLQLLFYSVGIGQISSEVPQNLSASRPQDRQFILSSKKLLLSDSGFYLCAWVGDRVSETQYFGPGTRLLVL.

The table lists this clonotype with a few counts. Sequence at one end of the junction differs from germline and may be a read error. V gene TRBV7-7 combines with J gene TRBJ2-1; D gene ambiguous. The CDR3 runs to 16 residues. The germline V gene has CDR1 SSHAT and CDR2 FNYEAQ (reference sequence). CDR3 DNA: TGTGCTAGCAGCTTCGGCCCCGGAACTCAATACAATGAGCAGTTCTTC. This gives the protein CASSFGPGTQYNEQFF.

This chain connects TRBV3-1 to TRBJ1-1, with no clear D. Germline CDR1 LGHDT, CDR2 YNNKEL (reference sequence). The CDR3 has 12 amino acids. CDR3 sequence: CAAAGLNTEAFF. CDR3 DNA: TGTGCAGCCGCGGGTCTGAACACTGAAGCTTTCTTT. Full variable domain (missing parts from reference TRBV3-1 and TRBJ1-1): DTAVSQTPKYLVTQMGNDKSIKCEQNLGHDTMYWYKQDSKKFLKIMFSYNNKELIINETVPNRFSPKSPDKAHLNLHINSLELGDSAVYFCAAAGLNTEAFFGQGTRLTVV.

The chain couples TRBV19 to TRBJ1-5; perhaps TRBD1 as D (6 bases). With 5 bases removed from V and 4 bases from J, the gap between germline ends came to 12 bases. The CDR3 totals 14 residues. The germline gives CDR1 LNHDA, CDR2 SQIVND (reference sequence). The CDR3 loop reads CASSLWTANQPQHF. CDR3 DNA sequence: TGTGCCAGTAGTCTTTGGACAGCAAATCAGCCCCAGCATTTT. Full variable domain (missing parts from reference TRBV19 and TRBJ1-5): DGGITQSPKYLFRKEGQNVTLSCEQNLNHDAMYWYRQDPGQGLRLIYYSQIVNDFQKGDIAEGYSVSREKKESFPLTVTSAQKNPTAFYLCASSLWTANQPQHFGDGTRLSIL.

This chain links TRBV27 with TRBJ2-1, with D perhaps matching TRBD2 (6 bases). V lost 2 bases to trimming and J lost 8 bases, with 13 bases between them. This CDR3 comprises 14 residues. CDR1 is MNHEY and CDR2 is SMNVEV in the germline V gene (reference sequence). The CDR3, as DNA: TGTGCCAGCAGTTTAAGGCGTTCGGGGGATGAGCAGTTCTTC. This sequence encodes CASSLRRSGDEQFF.

The chain recombines TRBV20-1 with TRBJ2-7, with a weak D call TRBD1 (5 bases). The V gene's germline CDR1 is DFQATT and CDR2 SNEGSKA (reference sequence). The CDR3 loop spans 15 amino acids. Trimming removed 0 bases at V and 0 bases at J, with 12 bases between. The CDR3 nucleotides are TGCAGTGCTAGAGATCCGGCAGGGCGCTCCTACGAGCAGTACTTC. Encoded protein: CSARDPAGRSYEQYF.

This clonotype was observed a handful of times. The V gene is TRBV6-2 or TRBV6-3, the J gene TRBJ1-5; tentatively, D is TRBD1 (5 bases). Per germline, CDR1 MNHEY and CDR2 SVGEGT. This CDR3 contains 14 residues. Trimming cost V 4 bases and J 4 bases, with 11 bases left between them. CDR3 DNA sequence: TGTGCCAGCAGTTTAAGGGGTACTAATCAGCCCCAGCATTTT. Translating it yields CASSLRGTNQPQHF.

This clonotype was observed a few times. The CDR3 nucleotides are TGTGCCAGCAGCTTGGATCCGGGGACTGAAGCTTTCTTT. This codes for CASSLDPGTEAFF. The chain employs TRBV5-6 and TRBJ1-1; D gene uncertain. V lost 0 bases and J 5 bases, leaving 8 bases between the germline ends. CDR1 is SGHDT, CDR2 YYEEEE, per germline. This CDR3 comprises 13 residues.

The chain employs TRBV28 and TRBJ2-7, with D tentatively TRBD1 (6 bases). The CDR3 has 14 residues. Deletions cut 3 bases from V and 4 bases from J, with 13 bases between. Looked up from germline, CDR1 is MDHEN and CDR2 is SYDVKM. CDR3 nucleotide sequence: TGTGCCAGCAGTTTGAGGGGGTTGTGGTACGAGCAGTACTTC. It codes for CASSLRGLWYEQYF. The variable domain in full, completed from reference TRBV28 and TRBJ2-7, reads DVKVTQSSRYLVKRTGEKVFLECVQDMDHENMFWYRQDPGLGLRLIYFSYDVKMKEKGDIPEGYSVSREKKERFSLILESASTNQTSMYLCASSLRGLWYEQYFGPGTRLTVT.

This clonotype was detected once. This rearrangement joins TRBV30 to TRBJ2-1; 8 bases fit TRBD2. The ends lost 4 bases at V and 4 bases at J; junction bases unmatched: 6. CDR1 GTSNPN and CDR2 SVGIG come from the germline V gene (reference sequence). CDR3 length: 14 amino acids. CDR3 sequence: CAWILAGRYNEQFF. CDR3 DNA sequence: TGTGCCTGGATTCTAGCGGGCAGATACAATGAGCAGTTCTTC.

Concerning this clonotype: A read error may produce the germline difference seen at one junction end. The chain is built from TRBV12-3 or TRBV12-4 and TRBJ2-3; D is perhaps TRBD1 (5 bases). The CDR3 sequence is 15 residues long. The CDR3 loop is CASSPRAESTDTPYF. In DNA, the CDR3 is TGTGCCAGCAGTCCCAGGGCAGAGAGCACAGATACGCCGTATTTT.